This T cell receptor beta chain was retrieved from a study of cytomegalovirus exposure and HLA in healthy donors. Broader study findings: In a later analysis, a missense DCLRE1C variant was linked to TCR beta V- and J-gene trimming.

V lost 6 bases to trimming and J lost 8 bases, with 16 bases between them. Germline CDR1 is LNHDA and CDR2 is SQIVND (reference sequence). CDR3 length: 14 amino acids. Concerning this clone itself: Its antigen is still unknown.

The primer mix had 60 Vbeta and 13 Jbeta primers. Some clones are missing from TCRdb's copy, which holds only in-frame ones; the method was immunoSEQ multiplex PCR. The sample holds roughly 36,000 clones. The chain is built from TRBV19 and TRBJ1-4, with D uncertain. This clonotype originated in a woman in her thirties in good health and CMV-seropositive. Sequencing input: PBMCs. CDR3 sequence: CASRMRLPREKLFF. CDR3 coding DNA: TGTGCCAGTAGGATGAGACTCCCGAGGGAAAAACTGTTTTTT.